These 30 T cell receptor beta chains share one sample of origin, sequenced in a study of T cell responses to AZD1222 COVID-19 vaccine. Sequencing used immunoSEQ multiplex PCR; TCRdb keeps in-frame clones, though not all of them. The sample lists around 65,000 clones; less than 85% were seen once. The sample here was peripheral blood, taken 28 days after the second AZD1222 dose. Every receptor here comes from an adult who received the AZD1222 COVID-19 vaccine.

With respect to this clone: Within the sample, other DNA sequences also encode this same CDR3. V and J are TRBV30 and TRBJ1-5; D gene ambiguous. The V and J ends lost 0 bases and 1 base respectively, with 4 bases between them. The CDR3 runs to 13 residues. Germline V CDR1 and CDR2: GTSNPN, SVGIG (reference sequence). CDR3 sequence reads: CAWSVDSNQPQHF. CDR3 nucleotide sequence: TGTGCCTGGAGTGTTGACAGCAATCAGCCCCAGCATTTT.

Here the CDR3 reads CARGQPLSLGYTF. CDR3 DNA: TGTGCCAGGGGACAGCCCTTAAGTTTGGGCTACACCTTC. The V and J genes are TRBV21-1 and TRBJ1-2; the DNA was not used to check the table's D call, TRBD1. TRBV21-1 is a pseudogene segment. CDR3 size: 13 residues.

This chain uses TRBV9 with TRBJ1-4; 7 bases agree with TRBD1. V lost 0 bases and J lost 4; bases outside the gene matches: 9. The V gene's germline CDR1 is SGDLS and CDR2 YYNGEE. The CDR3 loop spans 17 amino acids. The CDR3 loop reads CASSVGAGGRINEKLFF. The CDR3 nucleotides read TGTGCCAGCAGCGTAGGGGCAGGGGGTAGGATTAATGAAAAACTGTTTTTT.

The CDR3 loop reads CASSWVAGNSYNEQFF. The CDR3 bases are TGTGCCAGCAGTTGGGTAGCGGGGAACTCCTACAATGAGCAGTTCTTC. The rearrangement uses TRBV6-2 or TRBV6-3 and TRBJ2-1, with 8 positions matching TRBD2. Germline V gene data show CDR1 as MNHEY and CDR2 as SVGEGT. The CDR3 has 16 residues. J lost 0 bases, V lost 4 bases, and 5 bases had no gene match.

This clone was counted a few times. CDR3 sequence: CASSLTSGETYEQYF. CDR3 nucleotide sequence: TGCGCCAGCAGCCTCACTAGCGGGGAGACGTACGAGCAGTACTTC. The chain employs TRBV4-1 and TRBJ2-7; 10 bases fit TRBD2. This CDR3 contains 15 residues. Trimming took 4 bases from V and 4 from J; bases not matched to a gene: 7. Germline V gene sequence: CDR1 MGHRA, CDR2 YSYEKL.

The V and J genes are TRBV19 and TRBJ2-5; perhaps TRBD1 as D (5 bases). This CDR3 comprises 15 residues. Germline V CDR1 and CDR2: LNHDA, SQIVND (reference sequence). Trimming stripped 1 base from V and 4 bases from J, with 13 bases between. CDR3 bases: TGTGCCAGTAGTATAGGCTGGGGCAGATCAGAGACCCAGTACTTC. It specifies CASSIGWGRSETQYF.

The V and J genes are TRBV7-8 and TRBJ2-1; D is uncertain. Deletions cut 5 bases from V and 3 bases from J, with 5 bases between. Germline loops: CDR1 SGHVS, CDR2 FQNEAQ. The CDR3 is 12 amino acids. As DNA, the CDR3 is TGTGCCAGCAGCGGTAGCTACAATGAGCAGTTCTTC. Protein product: CASSGSYNEQFF.

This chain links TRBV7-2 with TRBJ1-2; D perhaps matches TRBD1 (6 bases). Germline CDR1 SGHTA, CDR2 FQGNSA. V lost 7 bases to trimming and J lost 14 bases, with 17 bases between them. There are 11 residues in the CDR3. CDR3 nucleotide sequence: TGTGCCAGCAACCCGACCGGGACACCGACCTTC. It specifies CASNPTGTPTF.

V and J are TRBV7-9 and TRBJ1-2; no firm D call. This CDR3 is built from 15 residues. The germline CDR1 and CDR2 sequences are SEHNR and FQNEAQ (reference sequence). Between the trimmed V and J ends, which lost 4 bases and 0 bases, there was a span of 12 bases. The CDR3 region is CASSSLSPTNYGYTF. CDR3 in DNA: TGTGCCAGCAGCTCTTTATCACCCACTAACTATGGCTACACCTTC.

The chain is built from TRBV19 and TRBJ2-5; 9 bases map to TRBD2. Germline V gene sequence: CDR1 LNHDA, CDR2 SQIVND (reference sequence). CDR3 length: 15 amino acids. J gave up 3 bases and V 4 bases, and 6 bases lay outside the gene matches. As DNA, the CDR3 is TGTGCCAGTAGTAGCCCCCGCGGGGGGGAAGAGACCCAGTACTTC. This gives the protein CASSSPRGGEETQYF.

This CDR3 reads CASSTTGGSFYTIYF. CDR3 DNA sequence: TGCGCCAGCAGCACAACAGGGGGGAGTTTTTACACCATATATTTT. The chain employs TRBV4-1 and TRBJ1-3, with 8 bases matching TRBD1. This CDR3 has 15 residues. Germline CDR1 reads MGHRA; CDR2 reads YSYEKL. J was trimmed by 8 bases and V by 5 bases; bases with no gene match: 11.

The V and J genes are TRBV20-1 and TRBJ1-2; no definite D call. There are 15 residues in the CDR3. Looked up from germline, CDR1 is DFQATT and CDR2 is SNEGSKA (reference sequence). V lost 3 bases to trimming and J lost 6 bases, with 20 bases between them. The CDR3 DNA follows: TGCAGTGCTAGTTTAGGGCAGCGGGGAACACATGGCTACACCTTC. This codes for CSASLGQRGTHGYTF.

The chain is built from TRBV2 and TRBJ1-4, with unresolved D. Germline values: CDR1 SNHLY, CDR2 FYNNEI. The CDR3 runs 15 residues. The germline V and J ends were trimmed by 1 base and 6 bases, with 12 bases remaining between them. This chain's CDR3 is CASSEVGLKHEKLFF. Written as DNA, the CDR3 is TGTGCCAGCAGTGAAGTAGGACTTAAGCATGAAAAACTGTTTTTT.

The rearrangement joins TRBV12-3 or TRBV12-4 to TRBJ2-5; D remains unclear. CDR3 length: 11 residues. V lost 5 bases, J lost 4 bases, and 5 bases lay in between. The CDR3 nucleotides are TGTGCCAGCAGTACGCGAGAGACCCAGTACTTC. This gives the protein CASSTRETQYF.

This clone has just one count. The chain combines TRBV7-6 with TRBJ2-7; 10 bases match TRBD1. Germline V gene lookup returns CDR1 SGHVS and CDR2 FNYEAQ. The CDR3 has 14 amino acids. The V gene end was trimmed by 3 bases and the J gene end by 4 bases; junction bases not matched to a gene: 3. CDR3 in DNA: TGTGCCAGCAGCTTTGACAGGGGGCCGTACGAGCAGTACTTC. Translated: CASSFDRGPYEQYF.

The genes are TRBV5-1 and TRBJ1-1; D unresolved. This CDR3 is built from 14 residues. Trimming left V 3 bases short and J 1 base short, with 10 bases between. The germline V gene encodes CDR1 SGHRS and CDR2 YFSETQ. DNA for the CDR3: TGCGCCAGCAGCTCGACCACGGGGAACACTGAAGCTTTCTTT. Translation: CASSSTTGNTEAFF.

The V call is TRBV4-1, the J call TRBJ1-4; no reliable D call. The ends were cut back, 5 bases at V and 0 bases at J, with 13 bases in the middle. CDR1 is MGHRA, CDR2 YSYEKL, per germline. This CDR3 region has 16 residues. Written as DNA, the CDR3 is TGCGCCAGCAGCGGCGGTCCCCAATCAACTAATGAAAAACTGTTTTTT. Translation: CASSGGPQSTNEKLFF.

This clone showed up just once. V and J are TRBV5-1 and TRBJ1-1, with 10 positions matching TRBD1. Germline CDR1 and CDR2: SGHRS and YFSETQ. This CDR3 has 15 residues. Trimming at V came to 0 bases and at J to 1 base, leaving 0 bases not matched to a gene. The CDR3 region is CASSLGQGANTEAFF. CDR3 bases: TGCGCCAGCAGCTTGGGACAGGGGGCGAACACTGAAGCTTTCTTT.

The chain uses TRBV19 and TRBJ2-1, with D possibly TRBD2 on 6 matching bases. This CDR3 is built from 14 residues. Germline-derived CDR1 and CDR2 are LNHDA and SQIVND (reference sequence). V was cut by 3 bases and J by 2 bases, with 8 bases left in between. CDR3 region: CASSMGGTYNEQFF. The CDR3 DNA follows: TGTGCCAGTAGTATGGGAGGAACCTACAATGAGCAGTTCTTC.

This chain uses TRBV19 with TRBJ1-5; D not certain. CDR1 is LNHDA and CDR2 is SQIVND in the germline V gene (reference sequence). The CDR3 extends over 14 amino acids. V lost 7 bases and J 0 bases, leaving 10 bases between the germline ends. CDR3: CASTLAISNQPQHF. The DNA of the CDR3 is TGTGCCAGTACTCTCGCGATTAGCAATCAGCCCCAGCATTTT.

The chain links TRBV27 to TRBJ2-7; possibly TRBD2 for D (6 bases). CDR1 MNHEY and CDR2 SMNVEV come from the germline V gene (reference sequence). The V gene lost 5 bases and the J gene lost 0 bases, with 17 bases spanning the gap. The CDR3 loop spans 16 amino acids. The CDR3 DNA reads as TGTGCCAGCAGTCCCTCGTGGGGGGTGGACTCCTACGAGCAGTACTTC. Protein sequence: CASSPSWGVDSYEQYF.

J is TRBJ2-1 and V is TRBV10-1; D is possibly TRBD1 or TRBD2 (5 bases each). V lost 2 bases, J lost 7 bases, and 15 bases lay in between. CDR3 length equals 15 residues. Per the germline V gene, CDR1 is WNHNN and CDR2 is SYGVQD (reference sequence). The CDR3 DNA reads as TGCGCCAGCAGTGAGATGGGCCAGAGGGGAAATGAGCAGTTCTTC. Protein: CASSEMGQRGNEQFF.

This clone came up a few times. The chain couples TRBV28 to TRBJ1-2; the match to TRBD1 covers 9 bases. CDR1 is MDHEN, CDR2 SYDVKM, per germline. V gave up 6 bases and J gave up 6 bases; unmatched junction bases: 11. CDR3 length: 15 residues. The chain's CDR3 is CASRFLTGGRNGYTF. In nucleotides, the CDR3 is TGTGCCAGCAGGTTTCTGACAGGGGGAAGGAATGGCTACACCTTC.

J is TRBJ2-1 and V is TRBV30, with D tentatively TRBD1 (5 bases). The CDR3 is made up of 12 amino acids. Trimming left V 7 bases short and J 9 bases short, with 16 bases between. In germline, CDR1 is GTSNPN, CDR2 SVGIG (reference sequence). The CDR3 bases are TGTGCCTTCTCACCCCAAGGGGTTGAGCAGTTCTTC. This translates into CAFSPQGVEQFF.

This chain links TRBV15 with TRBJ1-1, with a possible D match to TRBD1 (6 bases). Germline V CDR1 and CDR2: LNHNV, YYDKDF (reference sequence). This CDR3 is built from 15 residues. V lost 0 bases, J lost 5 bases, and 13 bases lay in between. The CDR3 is CATSRDPKGQTEAFF. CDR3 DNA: TGTGCCACCAGCAGAGATCCCAAAGGACAGACTGAAGCTTTCTTT.

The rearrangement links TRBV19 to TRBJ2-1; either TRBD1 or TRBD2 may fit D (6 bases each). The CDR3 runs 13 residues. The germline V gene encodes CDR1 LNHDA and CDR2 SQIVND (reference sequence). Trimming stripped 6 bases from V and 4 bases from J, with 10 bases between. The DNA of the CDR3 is TGTGCCAGTAGGCGGGACAATTACAATGAGCAGTTCTTC. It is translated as CASRRDNYNEQFF.

CDR3 in DNA: TGCAGCGTGACCCGGGACAGGGAGATCCCTAACTATGGCTACACCTTC. This translates into CSVTRDREIPNYGYTF. The chain recombines TRBV29-1 with TRBJ1-2; 9 bases match TRBD1. V lost 6 bases to trimming and J lost 0 bases; unmatched junction nucleotides: 11. There are 16 residues in the CDR3. The germline V gene has CDR1 SQVTM and CDR2 ANQGSEA. Using reference TRBV29-1 and TRBJ1-2 for the parts outside the CDR3, the full variable domain is SAVISQKPSRDICQRGTSLTIQCQVDSQVTMMFWYRQQPGQSLTLIATANQGSEATYESGFVIDKFPISRPNLTFSTLTVSNMSPEDSSIYLCSVTRDREIPNYGYTFGSGTRLTVV.

The CDR3 region is CASSKSDSGLRVSNQPQHF. The CDR3 DNA reads TGTGCCAGTAGTAAATCTGACAGTGGGCTAAGGGTTAGCAATCAGCCCCAGCATTTT. The chain recombines TRBV19 with TRBJ1-5; TRBD1 might be the D (5 bases). This CDR3 has 19 amino acids. Germline CDR1 reads LNHDA; CDR2 reads SQIVND (reference sequence). V was shortened by 4 bases and J by 0 bases, with 22 bases between the two germline ends. Full variable domain (missing parts from reference TRBV19 and TRBJ1-5): DGGITQSPKYLFRKEGQNVTLSCEQNLNHDAMYWYRQDPGQGLRLIYYSQIVNDFQKGDIAEGYSVSREKKESFPLTVTSAQKNPTAFYLCASSKSDSGLRVSNQPQHFGDGTRLSIL.

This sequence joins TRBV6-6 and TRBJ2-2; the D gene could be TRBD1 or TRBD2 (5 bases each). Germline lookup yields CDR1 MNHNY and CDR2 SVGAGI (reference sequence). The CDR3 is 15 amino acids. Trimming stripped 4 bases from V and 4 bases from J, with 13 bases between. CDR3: CASSLMGDVTGELFF. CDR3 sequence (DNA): TGTGCCAGCAGTTTGATGGGGGACGTCACCGGGGAGCTGTTTTTT.

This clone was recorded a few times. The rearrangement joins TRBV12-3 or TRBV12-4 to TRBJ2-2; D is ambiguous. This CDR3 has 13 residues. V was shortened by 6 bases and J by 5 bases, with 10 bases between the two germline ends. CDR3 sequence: CASRLDATGELFF. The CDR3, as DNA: TGTGCCAGCAGACTTGACGCTACCGGGGAGCTGTTTTTT.